Below, 10 T cell receptor beta chains from the same sample are listed, as sequenced in a study of radiotherapy plus CTLA-4 blockade in lung cancer. The protocol was immunoSEQ multiplex PCR, while the TCRdb copy is restricted to in-frame clones and leaves out a portion. The sample includes about 66,000 clones, about 83% of them seen just once. This specimen consisted of peripheral blood, obtained from a patient treated with radiotherapy plus ipilimumab. Receptors were obtained from a human donor with non-small cell lung cancer who had a partial response to radiotherapy plus ipilimumab.

V gene TRBV5-6 combines with J gene TRBJ1-2; 10 bases are shared with TRBD1. This CDR3 region has 13 residues. V was clipped by 3 bases and J by 6 bases; unmatched bases: 2. The germline V gene encodes CDR1 SGHDT and CDR2 YYEEEE. CDR3 nucleotides: TGTGCCAGCAGCTGGGGGACAGGGGATGGCTACACCTTC. It is translated as CASSWGTGDGYTF.

The gene calls are TRBV5-1 and TRBJ1-2; D is uncertain. Germline V lookup: CDR1 SGHRS, CDR2 YFSETQ. The V end was cut by 4 bases, the J end by 8 bases, with 15 bases between. The CDR3 covers 13 residues. CDR3 sequence: CASSREVEGGYTF. CDR3 nucleotides: TGCGCCAGCAGCCGTGAGGTCGAGGGCGGCTACACCTTC.

The V call is TRBV29-1, the J call TRBJ2-1, with TRBD2 identical over 12 bases. With V trimmed by 7 bases and J by 16 bases, 8 bases remained unmatched. The CDR3 is 11 amino acids. Germline V gene lookup returns CDR1 SQVTM and CDR2 ANQGSEA. The CDR3 coding sequence is TGCAGCGCCGTGACTAGCGGGAGCGGTTTCTTC. It codes for CSAVTSGSGFF.

Only a few counts were recorded for this clone. This chain joins TRBV7-9 and TRBJ2-7, with 13 bases lining up with TRBD2. The CDR3 is 14 residues long. J gave up 10 bases and V 5 bases, and 8 bases lay outside the gene matches. Germline values: CDR1 SEHNR, CDR2 FQNEAQ (reference sequence). CDR3 DNA sequence: TGTGCCAGCAGCCCGCCCGGGACTAGCGGGAATCAGTACTTC. The encoded protein is CASSPPGTSGNQYF. Complete variable domain (other parts from reference TRBV7-9 and TRBJ2-7): DTGVSQNPRHKITKRGQNVTFRCDPISEHNRLYWYRQTLGQGPEFLTYFQNEAQLEKSRLLSDRFSAERPKGSFSTLEIQRTEQGDSAMYLCASSPPGTSGNQYFGPGTRLTVT.

This chain connects TRBV19 to TRBJ1-2; 9 bases match TRBD1. V trimming: 4 bases; J trimming: 6 bases; junction bases outside the gene matches: 3. Germline CDR1 is LNHDA and CDR2 is SQIVND (reference sequence). This CDR3 is 13 amino acids long. Here the CDR3 reads CASSRGQGNGYTF. CDR3 nucleotides: TGTGCCAGTAGTAGGGGACAGGGAAATGGCTACACCTTC.

The CDR3 bases are TGTGCGACCGGCGGGGGAGCTAACTATGGCTACACCTTC. Its translation is CATGGGANYGYTF. The rearrangement joins TRBV10-3 to TRBJ1-2; D is possibly TRBD1 (5 bases). The CDR3 length is 13 residues. The germline CDR1 and CDR2 sequences are ENHRY and SYGVKD.

The chain joins TRBV6-6 to TRBJ2-7; a weak D match, TRBD1 (6 bases). In germline, CDR1 is MNHNY, CDR2 SVGAGI (reference sequence). V shed 2 bases and J shed 1 base, with 15 bases lying between them. This CDR3 is 16 amino acids long. The CDR3 DNA sequence: TGTGCCAGCAGTTACCCCCCCGGGACACTTTCCTACGAGCAGTACTTC. Its protein is CASSYPPGTLSYEQYF.

This clone was found once. CDR3 nucleotide sequence: TGTGCCAGCACGCGTGGCGGACAGGCTAACTATGGCTACACCTTC. It translates to CASTRGGQANYGYTF. This rearrangement joins TRBV28 to TRBJ1-2, with TRBD1 identical over 7 bases. The V gene end was trimmed by 7 bases and the J gene end by 0 bases; junction bases not matched to a gene: 8. Germline loops: CDR1 MDHEN, CDR2 SYDVKM. This CDR3 comprises 15 residues.

This clone has only a few counts. The chain joins TRBV6-9 to TRBJ2-7; 14 bases line up with TRBD2. Germline V lookup: CDR1 MNHGY, CDR2 SVAAGI. The CDR3 runs to 17 residues. The V gene end was trimmed by 6 bases and the J gene end by 5 bases; junction bases not matched to a gene: 12. Here the CDR3 reads CASSQGTSGRGGHEQYF. For the CDR3, the DNA is TGTGCCAGCAGCCAAGGGACTAGCGGGAGAGGAGGCCACGAGCAGTACTTC.

The chain employs TRBV5-1 and TRBJ2-7; 9 bases match TRBD1. After removal of 4 bases from V and 2 bases from J, the junction contained 13 bases not matched to a gene. Germline V lookup: CDR1 SGHRS, CDR2 YFSETQ. The CDR3 is made up of 17 amino acids. This chain's CDR3 is CASSRQFDRGTPYEQYF. The DNA for the CDR3 is TGCGCCAGCAGCCGCCAATTCGACAGGGGGACACCCTACGAGCAGTACTTC.